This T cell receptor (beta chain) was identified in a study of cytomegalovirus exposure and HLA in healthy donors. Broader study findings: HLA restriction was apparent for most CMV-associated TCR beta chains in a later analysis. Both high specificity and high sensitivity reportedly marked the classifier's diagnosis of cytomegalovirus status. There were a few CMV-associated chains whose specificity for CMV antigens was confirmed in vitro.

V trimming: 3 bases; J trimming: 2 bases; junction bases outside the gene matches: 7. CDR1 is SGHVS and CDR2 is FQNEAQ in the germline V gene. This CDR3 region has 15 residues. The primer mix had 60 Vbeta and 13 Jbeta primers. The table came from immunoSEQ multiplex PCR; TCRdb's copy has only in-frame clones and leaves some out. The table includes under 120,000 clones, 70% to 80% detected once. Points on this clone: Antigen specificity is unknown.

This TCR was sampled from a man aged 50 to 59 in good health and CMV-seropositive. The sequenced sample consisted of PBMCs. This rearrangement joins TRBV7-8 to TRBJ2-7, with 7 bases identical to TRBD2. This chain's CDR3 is CASSFRRGSTYEQYF. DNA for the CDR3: TGTGCCAGCAGCTTCAGGCGGGGGAGCACCTACGAGCAGTACTTC.